This T cell receptor (beta chain) was sequenced during a study of T cell repertoires in cytomegalovirus infection. Study-wide background: Well-studied HLA-B-restricted epitopes and recently identified HLA-C-restricted epitopes of CMV were both used in the study. Evidence of both CMV infection and a matching HLA type came from public TCR beta signatures. Findings and limits, study-wide: Dominating the ex vivo response were HLA-C-restricted CMV-specific TCR beta clonotypes.

The CDR3 has 15 residues. CDR1 is MNHEY and CDR2 is SMNVEV in the germline V gene (reference sequence). With 5 bases removed from V and 5 bases from J, the gap between germline ends came to 18 bases. A remark on this clonotype: Its antigen is as yet unknown.

TCRdb re-called the reads through MiXCR, storing one row per CDR3 protein. The sample carries roughly 990,000 distinct CDR3 sequences, approximately 31% recorded once. The source is a human donor in good health (CMV status not recorded). Some clones in this sample may be carry-over from other donors' samples. Sequenced here: cultured CD8+ T cells from PBMCs, sampled from culture after CMV antigen stimulation. The rearrangement uses TRBV27 and TRBJ1-2; no clear D. The CDR3 DNA reads as TGTGCCAGCAGTCCGCCTCGGGGAGGGTATTATGGCTACACCTTC. This gives the protein CASSPPRGGYYGYTF.